A selection of T cell receptor beta chains follows, all from one sample in a study of blood T cell repertoires in COVID-19. Assay used: immunoSEQ multiplex PCR; TCRdb lists only in-frame clones, some missing. The sample has approximately 200,000 clones, around 90% seen once. The sequencing sample was made of PBMCs or T cells enriched from blood (not recorded which). The receptor set was obtained from a woman in her 30s who had recovered from COVID-19. Each CDR3 is given with its conserved first and last residue. D genes are given only for firm matches. A row's size may be missing; if present it is once, few, many or a size class.

V	D	size	J	DNA	CDR3
TRBV7-3	.	.	TRBJ1-2	TGTGCCAGCAGCTTACGCGGGTCGTATGGCTACACCTTC	CASSLRGSYGYTF
TRBV4-3	TRBD1	.	TRBJ1-1	TGCGCCAGCAGCCCTGGGGGGACAGGGATGAACACTGAAGCTTTCTTT	CASSPGGTGMNTEAFF
TRBV29-1	.	.	TRBJ1-3	TGCAGCGTTCGCCTTAGCTCTGGAAACACCATATATTTT	CSVRLSSGNTIYF
TRBV27	TRBD1	.	TRBJ1-4	TGTGCCAGCAGTAGGACAGGGGGCTGGGGGCCTAATGAAAAACTGTTTTTT	CASSRTGGWGPNEKLFF
TRBV10-3	.	.	TRBJ2-7	TGTGCCATCAGTGACCCACTAACTAGCGAGCAGTACTTC	CAISDPLTSEQYF
TRBV7-6	.	.	TRBJ2-7	TGTGCCAGCAGCCCGCAACAGGGCGGGCGCGAGCAGTACTTC	CASSPQQGGREQYF
TRBV7-8	.	.	TRBJ2-1	TGTGCCAGCAGCTTAGGTAGGCTAGATGAGCAGTTCTTC	CASSLGRLDEQFF
TRBV7-2	.	.	TRBJ1-2	TGTGCCAGCAGCTTATCGGAGGCCGGCACCTTC	CASSLSEAGTF
TRBV13	.	.	TRBJ2-7	TGTGCCAGCAGCCTAACCTACGAGCAGTACTTC	CASSLTYEQYF
TRBV5-1	.	.	TRBJ2-1	TGCGCCAGCAGCTGGGTAACAGGGTCGGGGAACAATGAGCAGTTCTTC	CASSWVTGSGNNEQFF
TRBV7-3	.	once	TRBJ2-1	TGTGCCAGCAGCTTGGCGGCTGGGTCGTACAATGAGCAGTTCTTC	CASSLAAGSYNEQFF
TRBV6-5	.	.	TRBJ2-2	TGTGCCAGCAGTCCCTTCGCGGCCACCGGGGAGCTGTTTTTT	CASSPFAATGELFF
TRBV7-2	.	.	TRBJ2-7	TGTGCCAGCAGCTCTGTTACGGGGGAGCAGTACTTC	CASSSVTGEQYF
TRBV6-2/TRBV6-3	TRBD1	.	TRBJ2-1	TGTGCCAGCAGTTACGGGCAGGGGGCCCAGAATGAGCAGTTCTTC	CASSYGQGAQNEQFF
TRBV5-4	TRBD1	.	TRBJ2-1	TGTGCCAGCAGCCAAGGGGGGACAGGGGCCGTTGAGCAGTTCTTC	CASSQGGTGAVEQFF
TRBV27	TRBD1	.	TRBJ1-2	TGTGCCAGCAGATCGACCGGGACAGGGGGCGGGTATGGCTACACCTTC	CASRSTGTGGGYGYTF
TRBV29-1	.	.	TRBJ2-2	TGCAGCGTTGACGGGACCCCGGGACTGAACACCGGGGAGCTGTTTTTT	CSVDGTPGLNTGELFF
TRBV20-1	TRBD2	.	TRBJ2-3	TGCAGTGCTCCGAGCGGGGGCACGCAGTATTTT	CSAPSGGTQYF
TRBV21-1	.	.	TRBJ2-7	TGTGCCAGCAGCAAAGTAGCCACTTTCTACGAGCAGTACTTC	CASSKVATFYEQYF
TRBV7-2	TRBD2	.	TRBJ2-1	TGTGCCAGCAGCTTTAGCGGGGGTTCCTACAATGAGCAGTTCTTC	CASSFSGGSYNEQFF
TRBV5-4	TRBD1	.	TRBJ2-3	TGTGCCAGCAGCCCTGACAGGGTCAGCACAGATACGCAGTATTTT	CASSPDRVSTDTQYF
TRBV19	TRBD1	.	TRBJ1-6	TGTGCCAGCGCTGACAGGGTAAGGTCACCCCTCCACTTT	CASADRVRSPLHF
TRBV4-3	.	.	TRBJ1-2	TGCGCCAGCAGCCTAACCTGGGAGGGGAAGCGCGGCTACACCTTC	CASSLTWEGKRGYTF
TRBV23-1	.	.	TRBJ2-1	TGCGCCAGCAGTCCCCCGGGACTGCTAAACAATGAGCAGTTCTTC	CASSPPGLLNNEQFF